This TCR beta chain emerged from a study of vaccination and CD4 T cells after COVID-19. Study overall: Cellular stimulation was performed using overlapping spike peptides derived from SARS-CoV-2, HCoV-NL63, HCoV-OC43 and HCoV-229E.

Sequenced with the Oncomine TCR Beta short-read assay was DNA taken from cultured CD4+ T cells. TCRdb reanalysed the PCR reads using MiXCR and keeps one entry per CDR3 protein. The sample shows more than 13,000 distinct CDR3 sequences, 20% to 25% of them seen only once. Treatment denoted: approximately nine-day PBMC culture with coronavirus spike peptide pools or control peptides (ViraFEST assay). Concerning this clonotype itself: Its antigen is as yet unknown.

Germline CDR1 DFQATT, CDR2 SNEGSKA (reference sequence). V gave up 6 bases and J gave up 1 base, with 9 bases separating them. CDR3 length: 12 amino acids. The sequence derives from a human donor who had recovered from COVID-19. The sequences come from CD4+ T cells from blood, cultured in vitro, collected after SARS-CoV-2 vaccination. The rearrangement joins TRBV20-1 to TRBJ1-1; D might be TRBD1 (5 bases). The CDR3 loop reads CSARTPNTEAFF. CDR3 DNA sequence: TGCAGTGCAAGGACACCGAACACTGAAGCTTTCTTT.